The 8 T cell receptor beta chains presented below share a single source sample, sequenced in a study of blood T cell repertoires in COVID-19. Some clones are missing from TCRdb's copy, which holds only in-frame ones; the method was immunoSEQ multiplex PCR. Among over 150,000 clones, roughly 80% were seen once, and the ten largest hold 29%. Sequencing input: peripheral blood. Source of these receptors: a woman in her sixties or seventies with acute or convalescent COVID-19.

In DNA form, the CDR3 reads TGTGCCAGCTCACCCAACAAGAACACTGAAGCTTTCTTT. Its protein product is CASSPNKNTEAFF. The chain carries TRBV18 and TRBJ1-1; no clear D gene. The CDR3 sequence is 13 residues long. The germline gives CDR1 KGHSH, CDR2 LQKENI. Deletions cut 3 bases from V and 1 base from J, with 6 bases between. Full variable domain (rest looked up from reference TRBV18 and TRBJ1-1): NAGVMQNPRHLVRRRGQEARLRCSPMKGHSHVYWYRQLPEEGLKFMVYLQKENIIDESGMPKERFSAEFPKEGPSILRIQQVVRGDSAAYFCASSPNKNTEAFFGQGTRLTVV.

The chain recombines TRBV7-6 with TRBJ2-7, with 9 bases that match TRBD2. The V segment lost 2 bases and the J segment 1 base; nucleotides outside the gene matches: 12. CDR3 length equals 18 residues. Germline CDR1 is SGHVS and CDR2 is FNYEAQ. The CDR3 reads CASSLRGGLAGGSYEQYF. Written as DNA, the CDR3 is TGTGCCAGCAGCTTAAGAGGAGGTCTGGCGGGGGGGTCCTACGAGCAGTACTTC.

V gene TRBV2 combines with J gene TRBJ2-1, with a weak D call TRBD2 (6 bases). Trimming took off 3 bases at V and 0 bases at J, with 6 bases between the two ends. The CDR3 contains 14 residues. Germline CDR1 and CDR2: SNHLY and FYNNEI. The CDR3 loop reads CASSDGGSYNEQFF. In DNA form, the CDR3 reads TGTGCCAGCAGTGACGGGGGCTCCTACAATGAGCAGTTCTTC.

About this clone itself: Other nucleotide sequences from this sample produce the same CDR3. The chain uses TRBV7-9 and TRBJ2-3; TRBD2 aligns across 9 bases. The CDR3 spans 15 residues. J gave up 3 bases and V 1 base, and 2 bases lay outside the gene matches. Germline loops: CDR1 SEHNR, CDR2 FQNEAQ (reference sequence). Here the CDR3 reads CASSLGSGGTDTQYF. The CDR3 DNA sequence: TGTGCCAGCAGCTTAGGTAGCGGGGGTACAGATACGCAGTATTTT.

The genes are TRBV19 and TRBJ1-2; 8 bases line up with TRBD1. The CDR3 runs 14 residues. Per the germline V gene, CDR1 is LNHDA and CDR2 is SQIVND (reference sequence). Losses at the gene ends were 9 bases for V and 2 bases for J; bases not matched to a gene: 8. As DNA, the CDR3 is TGTGCCAGCGCCAGGGGGCTGGAGAACTATGGCTACACCTTC. Protein sequence: CASARGLENYGYTF.

This clone has just a few counts. The genes are TRBV5-3 and TRBJ2-7; unclear D gene. TRBV5-3 is an open reading frame, and its role is uncertain. CDR3 length: 13 residues. V gave up 1 base and J gave up 10 bases, with 15 bases separating them. CDR3 nucleotides: TGTGCCAGAAGCTTGACTGGCAACGCGGCTCAGTACGTC. Protein product: CARSLTGNAAQYV.

The DNA for the CDR3 is TGTGCCAGCAGGGAAAGTTGGGACAGGTTTAACTATGGCTACACCTTC. This sequence encodes CASRESWDRFNYGYTF. The chain combines TRBV2 with TRBJ1-2, with TRBD1 matching 8 bases. V lost 6 bases to trimming and J lost 1 base; unmatched junction nucleotides: 10. CDR1 is SNHLY and CDR2 is FYNNEI in the germline V gene. This CDR3 spans 16 amino acids.

V is TRBV6-6 and J is TRBJ2-1; 7 bases line up with TRBD2. The CDR3 extends over 11 amino acids. From germline, CDR1 is MNHNY and CDR2 SVGAGI (reference sequence). With V trimmed by 6 bases and J by 12 bases, 5 bases remained unmatched. CDR3 protein: CASSPGRVQFF. The CDR3 DNA sequence: TGTGCCAGCAGCCCAGGGAGGGTGCAGTTCTTC.